This T cell receptor (beta chain) was identified in a study of blood T cells in healthy people across ages. Peripheral blood was drawn, around 9.5 milliliters per donor. Study-level findings and limits: Bulk PBMC profiling left naive and antigen-experienced comparisons inconclusive. Long-lived donors carried more naive CD4+ cells and greater diversity than aged donors.

A second PCR, run for roughly 7 to 11 cycles, used a sample-barcoded 5' primer plus a J-beta primer mix. Individual samples furnished no less than 2.5 million CDR3-containing paired-end reads apiece. Via MiXCR, TCRdb re-called the 5' RACE reads, giving one row per CDR3 protein. The data hold around 1,500,000 distinct CDR3 sequences, with around 42% observed a single time. The CDR3 has 15 amino acids. CDR1 MNHEY and CDR2 SMNVEV come from the germline V gene (reference sequence). Trimming pared 4 bases from V and 0 bases from J, leaving 9 bases between. This clonotype was counted between two and nine times. What it binds is not known.

This receptor was identified in a woman younger than 30 in good health. J is TRBJ1-4 and V is TRBV27; D may be TRBD1 (5 bases). The sample taken for sequencing was blood. CDR3 loop: CASSSLQATNEKLFF. The CDR3 DNA is TGTGCCAGCAGTTCACTACAGGCAACTAATGAAAAACTGTTTTTT.